This TCR beta chain was documented in a study of CD8 T cells in Susac syndrome. General observations from the study: That the number of individuals in its TCR sequencing and HLA analysis was relatively small was acknowledged by the study.

Sequencing of TCR beta was carried out in blood CD8+ and CD4+ T cells. Isolation of CD8+ and CD4+ T cells was performed negatively, whereas enrichment of TEMRA cells was done by FACS. CDR1 and CDR2 from the germline V gene are MNHNS and SASEGT. This CDR3 is 13 amino acids long. The authors reverse transcribed roughly 0.5 to 1 ug RNA with random hexamers. With immunoSEQ multiplex PCR, TCR beta CDR3 was amplified across 54 Vbeta and 13 Jbeta. TCRdb recomputed calls from the immunoSEQ multiplex PCR reads with MiXCR, one row per CDR3 protein. Of some 400,000 distinct CDR3 sequences detected, approximately 85% appear once; the ten largest clones hold approximately 0.11%. Comments on this clonotype: The antigen remains unidentified. A junction boundary mismatches the germline segment, possibly from a read error.

The receptor was derived from a human donor with multiple sclerosis. Input material: CD8+ T cells from PBMCs. The gene calls are TRBV6-1 and TRBJ2-5, with D perhaps TRBD1 (5 bases). CDR3 coding DNA: TGTGCCAGCAGGGGGTTTGGACAAGAGGCCCAGTACTTC. Translating gives CASRGFGQEAQYF.